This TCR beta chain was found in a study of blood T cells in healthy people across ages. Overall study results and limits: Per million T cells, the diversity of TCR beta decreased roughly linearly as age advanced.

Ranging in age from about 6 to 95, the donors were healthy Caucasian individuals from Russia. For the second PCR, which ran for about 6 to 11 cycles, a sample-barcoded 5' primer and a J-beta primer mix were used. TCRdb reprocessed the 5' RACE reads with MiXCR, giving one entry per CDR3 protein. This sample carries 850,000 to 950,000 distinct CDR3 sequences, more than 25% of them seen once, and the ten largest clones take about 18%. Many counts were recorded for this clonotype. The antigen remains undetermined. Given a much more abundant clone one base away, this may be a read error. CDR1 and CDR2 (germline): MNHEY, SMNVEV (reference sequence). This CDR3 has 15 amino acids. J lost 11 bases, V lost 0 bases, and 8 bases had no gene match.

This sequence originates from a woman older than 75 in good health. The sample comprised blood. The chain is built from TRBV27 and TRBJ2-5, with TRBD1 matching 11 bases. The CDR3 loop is CASSLSGTGGGEQYF. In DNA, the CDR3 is TGTGCCAGCAGTTTATCCGGGACAGGGGGGGGGGAGCAGTACTTC.